This T cell receptor (beta chain) comes out of a study of response to subunit inactivated influenza vaccine. Study observations and caveats: The study's authors posited that every seasonal influenza vaccination enlists few new T cells.

TCRdb passed the RT-PCR reads through MiXCR, listing each CDR3 protein once. The sample shows about 500,000 distinct CDR3 sequences, more than 15% of them seen only once. Points on this clonotype: Antigen specificity is unknown.

Trimming stripped 5 bases from V and 10 bases from J, with 15 bases between. CDR1 and CDR2 from the germline V gene are SGHVS and FNYEAQ. This CDR3 contains 13 residues. The V and J genes are TRBV7-6 and TRBJ2-1; D ambiguous. This clonotype was sampled from a man in his fifties or sixties who received an inactivated influenza vaccine. This specimen consisted of CD4+ T cells sorted from PBMCs, obtained about 23 months after vaccination. CDR3 sequence reads: CASSQSRPTEQFF. Written as DNA, the CDR3 is TGTGCCAGCAGCCAAAGTAGGCCGACAGAGCAGTTCTTC.